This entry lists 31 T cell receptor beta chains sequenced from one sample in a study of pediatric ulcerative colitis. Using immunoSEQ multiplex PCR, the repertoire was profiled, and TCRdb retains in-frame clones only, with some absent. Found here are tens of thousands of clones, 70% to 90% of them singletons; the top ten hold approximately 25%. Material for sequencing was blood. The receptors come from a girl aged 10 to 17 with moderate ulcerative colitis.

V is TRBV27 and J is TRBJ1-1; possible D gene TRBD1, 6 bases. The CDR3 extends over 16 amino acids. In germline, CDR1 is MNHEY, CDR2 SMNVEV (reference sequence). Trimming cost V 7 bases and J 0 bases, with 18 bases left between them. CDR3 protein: CASTRGAAQLNTEAFF. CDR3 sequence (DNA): TGTGCCAGCACGAGGGGGGCCGCCCAGCTGAACACTGAAGCTTTCTTT.

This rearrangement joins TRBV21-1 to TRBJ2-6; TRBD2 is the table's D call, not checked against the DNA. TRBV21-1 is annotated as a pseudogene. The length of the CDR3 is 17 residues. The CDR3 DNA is TGTGCCAGCAGCAAAAAGTCAGCCGGGACTGGGGCCAACGTCCTGACTTTC. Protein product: CASSKKSAGTGANVLTF.

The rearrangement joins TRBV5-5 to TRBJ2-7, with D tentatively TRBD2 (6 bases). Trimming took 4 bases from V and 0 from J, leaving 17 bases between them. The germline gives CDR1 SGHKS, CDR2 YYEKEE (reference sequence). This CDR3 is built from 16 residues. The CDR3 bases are TGTGCCAGCAGCCCGGCGGGACTTCTGAGCTCCTACGAGCAGTACTTC. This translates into CASSPAGLLSSYEQYF.

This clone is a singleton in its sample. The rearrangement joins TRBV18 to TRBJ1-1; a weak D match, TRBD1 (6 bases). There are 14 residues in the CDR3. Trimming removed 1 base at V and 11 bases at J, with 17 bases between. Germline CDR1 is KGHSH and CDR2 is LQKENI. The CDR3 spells CASSPLPGAGGAFF. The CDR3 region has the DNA TGTGCCAGCTCACCACTTCCAGGGGCAGGAGGGGCTTTCTTT.

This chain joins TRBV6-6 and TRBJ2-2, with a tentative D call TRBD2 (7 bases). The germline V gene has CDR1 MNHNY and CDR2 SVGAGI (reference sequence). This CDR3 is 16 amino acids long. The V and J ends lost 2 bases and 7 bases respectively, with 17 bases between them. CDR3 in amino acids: CASSYRGGAVLGELFF. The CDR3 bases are TGTGCCAGCAGTTACAGGGGGGGCGCCGTCCTCGGGGAGCTGTTTTTT.

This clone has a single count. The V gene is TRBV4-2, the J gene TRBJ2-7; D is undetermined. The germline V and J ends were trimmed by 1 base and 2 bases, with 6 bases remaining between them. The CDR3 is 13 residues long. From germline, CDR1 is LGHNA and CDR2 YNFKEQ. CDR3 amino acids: CASSQAGAYEQYF. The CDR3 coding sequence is TGTGCCAGCAGCCAAGCTGGGGCCTACGAGCAGTACTTC.

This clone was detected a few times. As DNA, the CDR3 is TGCGCCAGCAGTCTGCAGGGTGGTGAAAAACTGTTTTTT. Protein product: CASSLQGGEKLFF. J is TRBJ1-4 and V is TRBV5-1; D is possibly TRBD1 (5 bases). The CDR3 has 13 residues. V shed 5 bases and J shed 7 bases, with 12 bases lying between them. Per germline, CDR1 SGHRS and CDR2 YFSETQ.

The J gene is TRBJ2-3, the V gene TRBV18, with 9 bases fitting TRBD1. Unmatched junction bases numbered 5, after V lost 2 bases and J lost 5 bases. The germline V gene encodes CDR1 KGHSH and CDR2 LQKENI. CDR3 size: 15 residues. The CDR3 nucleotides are TGTGCCAGCTCACCATTGGGACAGGGAGAAGATACGCAGTATTTT. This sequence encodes CASSPLGQGEDTQYF. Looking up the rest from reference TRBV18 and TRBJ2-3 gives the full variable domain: NAGVMQNPRHLVRRRGQEARLRCSPMKGHSHVYWYRQLPEEGLKFMVYLQKENIIDESGMPKERFSAEFPKEGPSILRIQQVVRGDSAAYFCASSPLGQGEDTQYFGPGTRLTVL.

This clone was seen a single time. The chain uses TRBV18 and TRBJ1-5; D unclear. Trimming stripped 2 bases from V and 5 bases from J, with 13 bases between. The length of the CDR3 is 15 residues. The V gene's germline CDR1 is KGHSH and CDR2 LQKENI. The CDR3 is CASSPSPGADQPQHF. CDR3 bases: TGTGCCAGCTCACCATCACCGGGAGCGGATCAGCCCCAGCATTTT. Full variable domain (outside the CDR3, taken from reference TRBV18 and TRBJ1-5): NAGVMQNPRHLVRRRGQEARLRCSPMKGHSHVYWYRQLPEEGLKFMVYLQKENIIDESGMPKERFSAEFPKEGPSILRIQQVVRGDSAAYFCASSPSPGADQPQHFGDGTRLSIL.

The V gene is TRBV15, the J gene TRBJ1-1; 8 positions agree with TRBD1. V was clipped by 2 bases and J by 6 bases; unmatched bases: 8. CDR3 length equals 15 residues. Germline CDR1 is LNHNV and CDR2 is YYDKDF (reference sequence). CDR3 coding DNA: TGTGCCACCAGCAGACACAGGGGGTTTGGGGCTGAAGCTTTCTTT. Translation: CATSRHRGFGAEAFF.

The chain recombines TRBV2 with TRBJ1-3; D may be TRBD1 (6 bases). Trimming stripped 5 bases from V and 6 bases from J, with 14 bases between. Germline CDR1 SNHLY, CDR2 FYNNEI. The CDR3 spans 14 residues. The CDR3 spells CASSFRQVSNTIYF. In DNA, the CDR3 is TGTGCCAGCAGTTTCAGACAGGTTTCAAACACCATATATTTT.

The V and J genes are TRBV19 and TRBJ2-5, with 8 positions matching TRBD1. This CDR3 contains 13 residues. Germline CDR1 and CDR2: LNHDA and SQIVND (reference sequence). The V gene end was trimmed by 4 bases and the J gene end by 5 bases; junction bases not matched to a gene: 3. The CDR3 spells CASSSQGAETQYF. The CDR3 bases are TGTGCCAGTAGTAGTCAGGGGGCTGAGACCCAGTACTTC.

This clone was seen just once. The CDR3 DNA sequence: TGTGCCAGCACCTCCCGGGTCGGGGAGGCCTACGAGCAGTACTTC. Translated: CASTSRVGEAYEQYF. This chain links TRBV27 with TRBJ2-7, with D possibly matching TRBD2 (6 bases). Germline assignment: CDR1 MNHEY and CDR2 SMNVEV (reference sequence). This CDR3 has 15 residues. The germline V and J ends were trimmed by 7 bases and 2 bases, with 18 bases remaining between them.

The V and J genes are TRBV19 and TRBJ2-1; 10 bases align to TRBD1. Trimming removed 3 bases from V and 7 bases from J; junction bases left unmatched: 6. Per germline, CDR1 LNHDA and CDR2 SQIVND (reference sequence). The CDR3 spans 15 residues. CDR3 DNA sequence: TGTGCCAGTAGTATCGGGACAGGGGCCTCGAATGAGCAGTTCTTC. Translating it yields CASSIGTGASNEQFF.

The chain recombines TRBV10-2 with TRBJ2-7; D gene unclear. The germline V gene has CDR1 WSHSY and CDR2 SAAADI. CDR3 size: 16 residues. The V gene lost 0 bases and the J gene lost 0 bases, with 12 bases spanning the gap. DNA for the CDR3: TGCGCCAGCAGTGAGTCCCCCGACTTACCCTCCTACGAGCAGTACTTC. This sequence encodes CASSESPDLPSYEQYF.

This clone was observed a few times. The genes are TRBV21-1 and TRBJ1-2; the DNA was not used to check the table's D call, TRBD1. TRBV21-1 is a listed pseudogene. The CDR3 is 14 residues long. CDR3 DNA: TGTGCCAGCAGCAGGGGACAGCCGGGAAGTGGCTACACCTTC. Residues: CASSRGQPGSGYTF.

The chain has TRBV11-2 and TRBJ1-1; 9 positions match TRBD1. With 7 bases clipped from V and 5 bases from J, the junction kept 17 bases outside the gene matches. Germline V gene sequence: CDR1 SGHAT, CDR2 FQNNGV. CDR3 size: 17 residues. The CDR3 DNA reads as TGTGCCAGCATTCCCGGGGTTGGTTACGGGACAGGGACTGAAGCTTTCTTT. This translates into CASIPGVGYGTGTEAFF.

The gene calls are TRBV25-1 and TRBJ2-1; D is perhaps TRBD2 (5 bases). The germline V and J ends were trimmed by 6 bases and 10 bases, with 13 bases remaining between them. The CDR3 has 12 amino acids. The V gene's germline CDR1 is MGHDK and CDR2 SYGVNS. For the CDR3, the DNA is TGTGCCAGCAGCGTGGGAGATGGCGAGCAGTTCTTC. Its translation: CASSVGDGEQFF.

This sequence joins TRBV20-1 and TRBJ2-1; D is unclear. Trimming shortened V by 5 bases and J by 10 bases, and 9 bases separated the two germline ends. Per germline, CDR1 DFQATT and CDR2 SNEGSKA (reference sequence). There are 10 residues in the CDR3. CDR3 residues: CSAELLEQFF. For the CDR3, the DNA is TGCAGTGCTGAGCTCTTAGAGCAGTTCTTC.

The CDR3 region has the DNA TGCGCCAGCAGCCAACCGGACAGTGAAGCTTTCTTT. Amino acid sequence: CASSQPDSEAFF. The chain joins TRBV5-1 to TRBJ1-1, with a tentative D call TRBD1 (6 bases). In germline, CDR1 is SGHRS, CDR2 YFSETQ. The CDR3 runs to 12 residues. With 4 bases removed from V and 7 bases from J, the gap between germline ends came to 11 bases.

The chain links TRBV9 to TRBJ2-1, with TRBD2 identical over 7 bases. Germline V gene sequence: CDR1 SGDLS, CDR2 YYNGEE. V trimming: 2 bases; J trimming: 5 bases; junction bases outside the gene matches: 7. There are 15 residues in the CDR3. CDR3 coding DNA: TGTGCCAGCAGCGTTCGGGGGGACTTCGACAATGAGCAGTTCTTC. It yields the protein CASSVRGDFDNEQFF.

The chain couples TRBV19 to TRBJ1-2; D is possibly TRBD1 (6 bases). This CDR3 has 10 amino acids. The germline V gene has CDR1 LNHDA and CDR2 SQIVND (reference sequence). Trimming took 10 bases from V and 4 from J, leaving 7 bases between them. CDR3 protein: CATRGYGYTF. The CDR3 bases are TGTGCCACCAGGGGCTATGGCTACACCTTC.

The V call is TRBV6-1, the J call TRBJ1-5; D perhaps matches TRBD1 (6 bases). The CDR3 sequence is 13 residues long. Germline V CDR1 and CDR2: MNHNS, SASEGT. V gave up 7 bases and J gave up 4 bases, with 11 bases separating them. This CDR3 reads CASNRVGNQPQHF. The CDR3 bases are TGTGCCAGCAACAGGGTGGGGAATCAGCCCCAGCATTTT.

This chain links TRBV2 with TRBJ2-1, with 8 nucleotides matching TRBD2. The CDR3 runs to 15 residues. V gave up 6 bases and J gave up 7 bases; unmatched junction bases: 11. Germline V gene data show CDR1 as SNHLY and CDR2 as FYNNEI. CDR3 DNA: TGTGCCAGCAGGGCGGGACTAGGTCCACATAATGAGCAGTTCTTC. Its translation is CASRAGLGPHNEQFF.

The CDR3 protein is CASSTGTGFEKLFF. In nucleotides, the CDR3 is TGTGCCAGCTCGACCGGGACAGGGTTCGAAAAACTGTTTTTT. V gene TRBV18 combines with J gene TRBJ1-4, with 9 bases lining up with TRBD1. The germline gives CDR1 KGHSH, CDR2 LQKENI. V was clipped by 6 bases and J by 8 bases; unmatched bases: 7. The CDR3 covers 14 residues. Variable domain in full (rest from reference TRBV18 and TRBJ1-4): NAGVMQNPRHLVRRRGQEARLRCSPMKGHSHVYWYRQLPEEGLKFMVYLQKENIIDESGMPKERFSAEFPKEGPSILRIQQVVRGDSAAYFCASSTGTGFEKLFFGSGTQLSVL.

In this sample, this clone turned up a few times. CDR3 nucleotides: TGTGCCAGCAGTCGGACAGGCAACTATGGCTACACCTTC. It yields the protein CASSRTGNYGYTF. This chain links TRBV6-5 with TRBJ1-2, with 7 bases aligning to TRBD1. With V trimmed by 5 bases and J by 2 bases, 2 bases remained unmatched. This CDR3 contains 13 residues. Germline V gene data show CDR1 as MNHEY and CDR2 as SVGAGI.

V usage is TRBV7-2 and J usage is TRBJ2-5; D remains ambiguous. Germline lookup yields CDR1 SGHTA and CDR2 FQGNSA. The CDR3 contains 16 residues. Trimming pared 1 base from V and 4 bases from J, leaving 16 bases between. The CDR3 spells CASSLVFRPTGETQYF. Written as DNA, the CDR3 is TGTGCCAGCAGCTTAGTTTTTAGGCCGACGGGAGAGACCCAGTACTTC.

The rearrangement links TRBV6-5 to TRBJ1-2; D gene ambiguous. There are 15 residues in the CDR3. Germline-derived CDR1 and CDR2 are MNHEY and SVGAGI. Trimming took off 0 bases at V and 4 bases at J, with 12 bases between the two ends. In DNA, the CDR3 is TGTGCCAGCAGTTACTCGGACGATCAGCCCTATGGCTACACCTTC. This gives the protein CASSYSDDQPYGYTF.

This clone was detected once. The CDR3 here is CASSLVAVTDTQYF. For the CDR3, the DNA is TGTGCCAGCAGCCTAGTGGCAGTTACAGATACGCAGTATTTT. V is TRBV11-3 and J is TRBJ2-3; D is unclear. From germline, CDR1 is SGHNT and CDR2 YENEEA. The CDR3 spans 14 residues. Between the trimmed V and J ends, which lost 5 bases and 3 bases, there was a span of 12 bases.

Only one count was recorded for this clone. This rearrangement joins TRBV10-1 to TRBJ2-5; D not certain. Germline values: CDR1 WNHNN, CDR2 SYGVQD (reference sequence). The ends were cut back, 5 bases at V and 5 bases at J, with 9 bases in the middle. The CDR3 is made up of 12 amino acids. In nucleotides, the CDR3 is TGCGCCAGCAGTTCTCCCAAGGAGACCCAGTACTTC. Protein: CASSSPKETQYF.

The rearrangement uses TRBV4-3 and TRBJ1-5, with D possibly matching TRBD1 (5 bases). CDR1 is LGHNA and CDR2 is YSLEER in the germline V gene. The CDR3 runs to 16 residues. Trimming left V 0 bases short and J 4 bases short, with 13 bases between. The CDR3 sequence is CASSQEWGSFNQPQHF. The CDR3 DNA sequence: TGCGCCAGCAGCCAAGAATGGGGGAGTTTTAATCAGCCCCAGCATTTT.